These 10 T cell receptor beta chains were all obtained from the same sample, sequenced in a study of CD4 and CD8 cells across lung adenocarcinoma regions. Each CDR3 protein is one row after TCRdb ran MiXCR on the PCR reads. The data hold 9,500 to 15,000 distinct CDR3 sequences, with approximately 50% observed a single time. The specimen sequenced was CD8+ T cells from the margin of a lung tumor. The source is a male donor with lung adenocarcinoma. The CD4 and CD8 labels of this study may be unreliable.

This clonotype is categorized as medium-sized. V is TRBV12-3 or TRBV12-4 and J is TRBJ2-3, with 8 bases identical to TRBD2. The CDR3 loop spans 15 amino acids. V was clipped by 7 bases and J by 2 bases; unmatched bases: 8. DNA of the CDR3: TGTGCCAGCACCTTAGCGGGACGCAACACAGATACGCAGTATTTT. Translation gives CASTLAGRNTDTQYF.

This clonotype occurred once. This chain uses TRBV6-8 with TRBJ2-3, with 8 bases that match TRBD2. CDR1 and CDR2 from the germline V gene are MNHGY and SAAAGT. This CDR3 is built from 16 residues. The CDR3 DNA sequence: TGTCTGAGCCGCGGGGCGGGGGGAGGAGCCACAGATACGCAGTATTTT. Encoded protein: CLSRGAGGGATDTQYF.

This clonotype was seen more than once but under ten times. DNA for the CDR3: TGTGCCAGCAGTACCGGGACAGATTCCAATGAGCAGTTCTTC. It specifies CASSTGTDSNEQFF. This chain joins TRBV11-2 and TRBJ2-1, with TRBD1 matching 7 bases. The CDR3 is made up of 14 amino acids. From germline, CDR1 is SGHAT and CDR2 FQNNGV. The junction had 8 bases not matched to a gene; V was cut back by 6 bases and J by 6 bases.

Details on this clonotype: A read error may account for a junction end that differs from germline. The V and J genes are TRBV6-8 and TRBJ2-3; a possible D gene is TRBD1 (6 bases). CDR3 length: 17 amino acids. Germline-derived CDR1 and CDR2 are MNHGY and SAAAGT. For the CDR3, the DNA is TGTGCCAGCAGTTACCCACTAGGGGGACGGGGTCAAGATACGCAGTACTTT. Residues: CASSYPLGGRGQDTQYF.

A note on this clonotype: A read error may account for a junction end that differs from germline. CDR3 nucleotides: TGTGCCAGCAGCTTAGAGCCTGGGCTGTGCGCCAAAAACACTCAGTACTTC. Its protein is CASSLEPGLCAKNTQYF. The rearrangement joins TRBV11-2 to TRBJ2-4, with D uncertain. The CDR3 spans 17 residues. Germline V gives CDR1 SGHAT, CDR2 FQNNGV.

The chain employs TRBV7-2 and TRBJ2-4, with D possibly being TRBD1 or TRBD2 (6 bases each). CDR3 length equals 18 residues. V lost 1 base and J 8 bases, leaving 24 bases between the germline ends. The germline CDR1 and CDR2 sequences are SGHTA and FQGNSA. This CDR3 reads CASSLGRLGGAVLDIQYF. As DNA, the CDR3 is TGTGCCAGCAGCTTAGGGAGACTAGGGGGAGCGGTACTAGACATTCAGTACTTC.

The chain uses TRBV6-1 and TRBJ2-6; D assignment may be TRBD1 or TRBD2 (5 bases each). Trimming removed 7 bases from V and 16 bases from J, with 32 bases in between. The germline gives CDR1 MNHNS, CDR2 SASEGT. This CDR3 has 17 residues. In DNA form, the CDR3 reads TGTGCCAGCACCGGGATAGGGGTTGGTCCTGGCTCCAACGAGCTGACTTTC. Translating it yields CASTGIGVGPGSNELTF.

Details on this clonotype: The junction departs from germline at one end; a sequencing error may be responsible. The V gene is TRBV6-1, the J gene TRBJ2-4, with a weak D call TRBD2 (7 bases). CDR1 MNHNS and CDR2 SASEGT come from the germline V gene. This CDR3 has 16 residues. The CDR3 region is CASGGAGEGGPETQYF. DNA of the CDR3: TGTGCCAGCGGGGGAGCTGGGGAGGGGGGCCCAGAGACGCAGTATTTC.

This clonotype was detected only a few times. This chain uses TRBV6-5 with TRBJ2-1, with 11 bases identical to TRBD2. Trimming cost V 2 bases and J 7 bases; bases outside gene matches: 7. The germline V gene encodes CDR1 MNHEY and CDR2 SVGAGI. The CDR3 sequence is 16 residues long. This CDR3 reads CASSYRSGRAINEQFF. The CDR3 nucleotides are TGTGCCAGCAGTTACCGTAGCGGGAGGGCCATAAATGAGCAGTTCTTC.

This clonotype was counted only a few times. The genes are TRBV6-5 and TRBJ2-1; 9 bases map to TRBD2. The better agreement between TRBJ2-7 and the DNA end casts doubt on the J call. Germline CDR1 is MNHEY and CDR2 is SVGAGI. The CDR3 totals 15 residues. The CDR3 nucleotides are TGTGCCAGCAGTTACGGTAGTAGCGGGAGATACGAGCAGTACTTC. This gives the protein CASSYGSSGRYEQYF.